The clone carrying this TCR beta chain has at least ten counts. This CDR3 has 11 residues. The V end lost 3 bases, the J end lost 5 bases, and 4 bases lay between the germline ends. This entry is derived from a study of neurological immune-mediated disorders. TCRdb ran MiXCR on the 5' RACE reads and lists one entry per CDR3 protein. The table has about 78,000 distinct CDR3 sequences, about 5.2% seen once. This TCR was recovered from a woman aged 30 to 39 with multiple sclerosis. This chain links TRBV12-3 or TRBV12-4 with TRBJ1-1; D is undetermined. The sample comprised PBMCs. The CDR3 reads CASSFGTEAFF. The CDR3 DNA follows: TGTGCCAGCAGTTTTGGGACTGAAGCTTTCTTT.